Presented here are 9 T cell receptor beta chains from one specimen sequenced in a study of neurological immune-mediated disorders. TCRdb called the 5' RACE reads again in MiXCR, with one record for every CDR3 protein. The sample shows tens of thousands of distinct CDR3 sequences, approximately 5.2% of them seen only once. What was sequenced was PBMCs. The receptors originated from a man aged 18 to 29 with multiple sclerosis.

This clonotype was counted at least ten times. This chain uses TRBV12-3 or TRBV12-4 with TRBJ2-2; a weak D match, TRBD2 (5 bases). The CDR3 runs to 17 residues. V gave up 3 bases and J gave up 4 bases, with 18 bases separating them. The CDR3 DNA reads TGTGCCAGCAGTTTTAAAGGCCGGGGTTCGGGCACCGGGGAGCTGTTTTTT. Translation gives CASSFKGRGSGTGELFF.

This clonotype was seen many times. V gene TRBV10-2 combines with J gene TRBJ1-2; 7 positions match TRBD1. In germline, CDR1 is WSHSY, CDR2 SAAADI. The CDR3 is 14 residues long. V was pared by 7 bases and J by 4 bases, with 9 bases of the junction left unmatched. The CDR3 sequence: CASKPGGNGYGYTF. The DNA of the CDR3 is TGCGCCAGCAAACCAGGGGGAAATGGCTATGGCTACACCTTC.

This clonotype was seen repeatedly, ten times or more. The chain carries TRBV28 and TRBJ2-3; D perhaps matches TRBD2 (5 bases). This CDR3 is built from 13 residues. The V gene lost 6 bases and the J gene lost 3 bases, with 10 bases spanning the gap. Germline V gene data show CDR1 as MDHEN and CDR2 as SYDVKM. The CDR3 loop is CASSPGVTDTQYF. Here the CDR3 DNA reads TGTGCCAGCAGCCCCGGGGTAACAGATACGCAGTATTTT.

In this sample, this clonotype turned up many times. J is TRBJ2-3 and V is TRBV20-1; tentative D call: TRBD1 (5 bases). Trimming took off 0 bases at V and 0 bases at J, with 19 bases between the two ends. This CDR3 region has 18 residues. In germline, CDR1 is DFQATT, CDR2 SNEGSKA (reference sequence). CDR3 sequence (DNA): TGCAGTGCTAGAGATACGTTCTCGGGTCAGGGTAGCACAGATACGCAGTATTTT. Its translation is CSARDTFSGQGSTDTQYF.

This clonotype was found a few times. This may stem from a read error, because a much larger clone lies one nucleotide away. V usage is TRBV4-2 and J usage is TRBJ2-1, with D unresolved. Deletions cut 3 bases from V and 6 bases from J, with 12 bases between. This CDR3 comprises 14 residues. Germline CDR1 is LGHNA and CDR2 is YNFKEQ. CDR3 sequence: CASSQSIGLNEQFF. The DNA of the CDR3 is TGTGCCAGCAGCCAGAGCATAGGTCTCAATGAGCAGTTCTTC.

The V and J genes are TRBV7-6 and TRBJ2-2, with D possibly being TRBD1 (5 bases). This CDR3 is 12 amino acids long. Trimming removed 5 bases from V and 7 bases from J, with 8 bases in between. Looked up from germline, CDR1 is SGHVS and CDR2 is FNYEAQ. Written as DNA, the CDR3 is TGTGCCAGCAGCCAAAGGGGCGGGGAGCTGTTTTTT. This translates into CASSQRGGELFF.

Turning to this clonotype: A much larger clone is a single base away; this may be a read error. This sequence joins TRBV5-1 and TRBJ2-5, with a weak D call TRBD1 (6 bases). CDR1 is SGHRS and CDR2 is YFSETQ in the germline V gene. This CDR3 has 14 amino acids. Between the trimmed V and J ends, which lost 0 bases and 5 bases, there was a span of 11 bases. CDR3 amino acids: CASSLVGARETQYF. CDR3 sequence (DNA): TGCGCCAGCAGCTTGGTGGGGGCGCGGGAGACCCAGTACTTC.

This clonotype showed up many times. The chain carries TRBV20-1 and TRBJ2-2; D may be TRBD2 (6 bases). CDR3 size: 15 residues. Germline loops: CDR1 DFQATT, CDR2 SNEGSKA (reference sequence). The germline V and J ends were trimmed by 3 bases and 0 bases, with 11 bases remaining between them. The CDR3 sequence: CSARSGLTNTGELFF. The CDR3 nucleotides are TGCAGTGCTAGGTCGGGACTCACGAACACCGGGGAGCTGTTTTTT.

The rearrangement joins TRBV28 to TRBJ2-2; D is unresolved. CDR1 is MDHEN and CDR2 is SYDVKM in the germline V gene. The V and J ends lost 7 bases and 12 bases respectively, with 18 bases between them. The CDR3 is 13 residues long. Here the CDR3 DNA reads TGTGCCAGCAATACTTTCCTGGAAGGGAAGCTGTTTTTT. This translates into CASNTFLEGKLFF.